These 4 T cell receptor beta chains were all obtained from the same sample, sequenced in a study of blood T cell repertoires in COVID-19 (TCRdb year 2020). Library creation used the immunoSEQ multiplex PCR assay. TCRdb obtained this table from immuneACCESS and retained in-frame rearrangements with V and J assigned. These tables miss some clones; where compared with another copy, unresolved V genes account for less than half of the shortfall, and the remainder is unexplained. For this sample there are 160,000 or so clones; about four fifths appear just once. Roughly 0.56% of the sample belongs to the ten largest clones. The sequenced sample consisted of peripheral blood. These receptors originate from a man aged 55 to 70 with acute or convalescent COVID-19.

The chain uses TRBV19 and TRBJ2-7; possibly TRBD1 for D (5 bases). The CDR3 is 13 residues long. Germline V gene lookup returns CDR1 LNHDA and CDR2 SQIVND (reference sequence). Trimming took 4 bases from V and 5 from J, leaving 12 bases between them. The CDR3 bases are TGTGCCAGTAGTAGGTGGGGCTCACACGAGCAGTACTTC. It yields the protein CASSRWGSHEQYF.

CDR3 protein: CASSLGGGTGAFEGYTF. The DNA of the CDR3 is TGCGCCAGCAGCCTCGGCGGTGGGACAGGGGCCTTCGAGGGCTACACCTTC. The V call is TRBV4-3, the J call TRBJ1-2; 10 bases map to TRBD1. The CDR3 is made up of 17 amino acids. Germline CDR1 is LGHNA and CDR2 is YSLEER. J lost 8 bases, V lost 4 bases, and 16 bases had no gene match.

The chain couples TRBV5-4 to TRBJ2-7; TRBD2 aligns across 10 bases. The length of the CDR3 is 16 residues. CDR1 and CDR2 from the germline V gene are SGHNT and YYREEE (reference sequence). J was trimmed by 5 bases and V by 0 bases; bases with no gene match: 8. CDR3 residues: CASSLGRASGSDEQYF. The CDR3 DNA reads as TGTGCCAGCAGCTTGGGGCGGGCTAGCGGGAGCGACGAGCAGTACTTC.

The genes are TRBV6-2 or TRBV6-3 and TRBJ2-6; D gene uncertain. Germline loops: CDR1 MNHEY, CDR2 SVGEGT. Between the trimmed V and J ends, which lost 8 bases and 2 bases, there was a span of 19 bases. This CDR3 spans 17 amino acids. CDR3 protein: CASGSFSRVPGANVLTF. CDR3 nucleotides: TGTGCCAGCGGTTCATTCTCACGGGTCCCTGGGGCCAACGTCCTGACTTTC.